This TCR beta chain was identified during a study of T cell repertoires in cytomegalovirus infection. Study overall: The public TCR beta signatures pointed to both CMV infection and matching HLA type. Study results and caveats: CMV carriers having the relevant HLA were flagged by cumulative public TCR beta family frequency.

V was trimmed by 1 base and J by 10 bases, leaving 14 bases between them. CDR1 SGHNT and CDR2 YENEEA come from the germline V gene. The CDR3 extends over 14 amino acids. This clonotype was observed a few times. The antigen remains unidentified. From the reads, TCRdb called clonotypes with MiXCR, one entry per CDR3 protein. The sample carries some 400,000 distinct CDR3 sequences, approximately 30% recorded once. The chain has TRBV11-3 and TRBJ2-1; no definite D call. The sequenced sample was PBMCs. This sequence was found in a human donor in good health (CMV status not recorded). Some clones in this sample may be carry-over from other donors' samples. The CDR3 region is CASSLVAEAAEQFF. The CDR3 nucleotides read TGTGCCAGCAGCTTAGTAGCCGAGGCGGCAGAGCAGTTCTTC. The full variable domain, its missing parts supplied by reference TRBV11-3 and TRBJ2-1, is EAGVVQSPRYKIIEKKQPVAFWCNPISGHNTLYWYLQNLGQGPELLIRYENEEAVDDSQLPKDRFSAERLKGVDSTLKIQPAELGDSAVYLCASSLVAEAAEQFFGPGTRLTVL.